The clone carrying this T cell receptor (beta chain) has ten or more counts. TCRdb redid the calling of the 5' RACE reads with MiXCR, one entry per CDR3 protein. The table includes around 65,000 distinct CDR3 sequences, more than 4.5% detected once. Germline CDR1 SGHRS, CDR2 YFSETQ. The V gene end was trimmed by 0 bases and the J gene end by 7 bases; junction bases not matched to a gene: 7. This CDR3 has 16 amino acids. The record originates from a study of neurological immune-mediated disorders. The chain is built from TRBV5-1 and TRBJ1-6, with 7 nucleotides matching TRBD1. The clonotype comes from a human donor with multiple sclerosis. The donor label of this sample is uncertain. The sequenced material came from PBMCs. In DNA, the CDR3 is TGCGCCAGCAGCTTGGGACGACAGGGAGAAAATTCACCCCTCCACTTT. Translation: CASSLGRQGENSPLHF.